One and the same sample provided the 32 T cell receptor beta chains below, sequenced in a study of blood T cell repertoires in COVID-19. Some clones are missing from TCRdb's copy, which holds only in-frame ones; the method was immunoSEQ multiplex PCR. There are about 150,000 clones in the sample; approximately 82% occur only once, and about 16% lies in the top ten. Sample: peripheral blood. The receptors derive from a human donor with acute or convalescent COVID-19. The donor label of this sample is uncertain.

The chain recombines TRBV5-1 with TRBJ1-6; D uncertain. From germline, CDR1 is SGHRS and CDR2 YFSETQ. The CDR3 runs 14 residues. Deletions cut 5 bases from V and 8 bases from J, with 14 bases between. CDR3: CASRAQATDSPLHF. The CDR3 nucleotides are TGCGCCAGCAGGGCCCAGGCGACGGATTCACCCCTCCACTTT.

The chain recombines TRBV19 with TRBJ2-1; D perhaps matches TRBD2 (7 bases). Germline V CDR1 and CDR2: LNHDA, SQIVND (reference sequence). The CDR3 runs 13 residues. V was clipped by 3 bases and J by 6 bases, with 9 bases between them. The CDR3 sequence: CASSIGGLNEQFF. In DNA form, the CDR3 reads TGTGCCAGTAGTATCGGGGGGCTCAATGAGCAGTTCTTC.

The V gene is TRBV19, the J gene TRBJ1-3; the D is unclear. Germline assignment: CDR1 LNHDA and CDR2 SQIVND (reference sequence). The CDR3 spans 15 residues. V was cut by 4 bases and J by 0 bases, with 10 bases left in between. As DNA, the CDR3 is TGTGCCAGTAGTACAGGTCCTTACTCTGGAAACACCATATATTTT. Encoded protein: CASSTGPYSGNTIYF.

A single count supports this clone. The chain recombines TRBV23-1 with TRBJ1-5, with 8 positions matching TRBD1. TRBV23-1 is marked as an open reading frame, function uncertain. The ends lost 2 bases at V and 6 bases at J; junction bases unmatched: 12. The CDR3 runs to 17 residues. The CDR3 coding sequence is TGCGCCAGCAGTCAACCCCGGGACAGGCGCGTGAGTCAGCCCCAGCATTTT. Translating it yields CASSQPRDRRVSQPQHF.

The chain combines TRBV14 with TRBJ2-1, with D tentatively TRBD1 (6 bases). Trimming took off 1 base at V and 4 bases at J, with 11 bases between the two ends. Germline loops: CDR1 SGHDN, CDR2 FVKESK. This CDR3 has 15 amino acids. The CDR3 nucleotides read TGTGCCAGCAGCCAAGTCGACAGGCGATACAATGAGCAGTTCTTC. This gives the protein CASSQVDRRYNEQFF.

CDR3: CASSLGRGRRQETQYF. The CDR3 region has the DNA TGTGCCAGCAGCTTAGGGCGGGGAAGGCGGCAGGAGACCCAGTACTTC. The rearrangement joins TRBV11-1 to TRBJ2-5, with a weak D call TRBD2 (6 bases). CDR1 is SGHAT and CDR2 is FQDESV in the germline V gene (reference sequence). Trimming removed 1 base from V and 5 bases from J, with 17 bases in between. The CDR3 has 16 amino acids.

J is TRBJ1-3 and V is TRBV19, with 10 positions matching TRBD1. V lost 7 bases to trimming and J lost 4 bases; unmatched junction nucleotides: 4. The CDR3 is 14 amino acids. Germline V gene lookup returns CDR1 LNHDA and CDR2 SQIVND (reference sequence). The DNA of the CDR3 is TGTGCCAGTACCGGGGACAGGGGAGGAAACACCATATATTTT. Translation gives CASTGDRGGNTIYF. The variable domain in full, completed from reference TRBV19 and TRBJ1-3, reads DGGITQSPKYLFRKEGQNVTLSCEQNLNHDAMYWYRQDPGQGLRLIYYSQIVNDFQKGDIAEGYSVSREKKESFPLTVTSAQKNPTAFYLCASTGDRGGNTIYFGEGSWLTVV.

The chain uses TRBV7-7 and TRBJ2-5, with 10 bases identical to TRBD2. CDR1 SSHAT and CDR2 FNYEAQ come from the germline V gene (reference sequence). The V gene end was trimmed by 5 bases and the J gene end by 5 bases; junction bases not matched to a gene: 11. CDR3 length: 16 amino acids. Here the CDR3 DNA reads TGTGCCAGCAGCCTCAGCCCAGCGGGGGGGCTCGAGACCCAGTACTTC. It translates to CASSLSPAGGLETQYF.

This chain links TRBV5-1 with TRBJ2-1, with D perhaps TRBD2 (7 bases). V lost 5 bases to trimming and J lost 6 bases, with 15 bases between them. The CDR3 extends over 14 amino acids. Germline-derived CDR1 and CDR2 are SGHRS and YFSETQ. CDR3 protein: CASRNREGLNEQFF. The CDR3 DNA is TGCGCCAGCAGAAACAGGGAGGGTCTCAATGAGCAGTTCTTC.

This sequence joins TRBV18 and TRBJ2-3, with D maybe TRBD1 (5 bases). The CDR3 contains 14 residues. Trimming removed 8 bases from V and 4 bases from J, with 16 bases in between. Looked up from germline, CDR1 is KGHSH and CDR2 is LQKENI. The CDR3 coding sequence is TGTGCCAGCACGACGAGGCAGGGCCCAGATACGCAGTATTTT. The encoded protein is CASTTRQGPDTQYF.

Worth noting for this clone: Different DNA sequences within this sample yield the same CDR3. This rearrangement joins TRBV2 to TRBJ1-1; a possible D gene is TRBD1 (6 bases). Germline loops: CDR1 SNHLY, CDR2 FYNNEI. Trimming took off 6 bases at V and 1 base at J, with 9 bases between the two ends. CDR3 size: 13 residues. CDR3 region: CASRRTENTEAFF. CDR3 nucleotide sequence: TGTGCCAGCAGAAGGACAGAGAACACTGAAGCTTTCTTT.

The J gene is TRBJ1-1, the V gene TRBV10-3; 9 bases align to TRBD1. The CDR3 totals 16 residues. Germline V CDR1 and CDR2: ENHRY, SYGVKD. With 0 bases clipped from V and 4 bases from J, the junction kept 6 bases outside the gene matches. For the CDR3, the DNA is TGTGCCATCAGTGAGTCGCGGAACAGGGGGCGCACTGAAGCTTTCTTT. Amino acids: CAISESRNRGRTEAFF.

The chain has TRBV19 and TRBJ1-2; the match to TRBD1 covers 7 bases. Germline V gene sequence: CDR1 LNHDA, CDR2 SQIVND (reference sequence). The CDR3 spans 14 residues. J gave up 5 bases and V 8 bases, and 11 bases lay outside the gene matches. For the CDR3, the DNA is TGTGCCAGTCGCCGGGACAGCAGATTATATGGCTACACCTTC. This encodes CASRRDSRLYGYTF.

The CDR3 DNA sequence: TGTGCCAGCTCCCCGGGTGAGGCAAGGAATTCACCCCTCCACTTT. Translating gives CASSPGEARNSPLHF. This chain joins TRBV18 and TRBJ1-6; D uncertain. V was shortened by 6 bases and J by 7 bases, with 16 bases between the two germline ends. Germline CDR1 reads KGHSH; CDR2 reads LQKENI. The CDR3 totals 15 residues.

This chain uses TRBV9 with TRBJ1-6, with 8 bases matching TRBD1. The length of the CDR3 is 14 residues. V gave up 3 bases and J gave up 11 bases; unmatched junction bases: 7. Germline CDR1 SGDLS, CDR2 YYNGEE. The CDR3 DNA reads as TGTGCCAGCAGCGCCGCAGGGGGCCAGGCACCCCTCCACTTT. Its translation is CASSAAGGQAPLHF.

The chain has TRBV18 and TRBJ1-1; D gene unclear. The CDR3 has 14 amino acids. V was pared by 3 bases and J by 4 bases, with 12 bases between. Looked up from germline, CDR1 is KGHSH and CDR2 is LQKENI. CDR3 loop: CASSPLTSGTEAFF. In DNA form, the CDR3 reads TGTGCCAGCTCACCCCTAACCTCGGGCACTGAAGCTTTCTTT.

CDR3 DNA sequence: TGTGCCAGCAGCCCGAGACTAGCGGGGGGGCTGGACACCGGGGAGCTGTTTTTT. As protein: CASSPRLAGGLDTGELFF. The genes are TRBV7-9 and TRBJ2-2; TRBD2 matches 14 bases. Trimming cost V 5 bases and J 3 bases; bases outside gene matches: 8. The V gene's germline CDR1 is SEHNR and CDR2 FQNEAQ (reference sequence). The CDR3 contains 18 residues.

This clone was detected a few times. The sample has other DNA sequences that encode this CDR3 too. The rearrangement joins TRBV19 to TRBJ1-2, with 10 bases lining up with TRBD1. This CDR3 has 14 amino acids. Trimming at V came to 6 bases and at J to 2 bases, leaving 3 bases not matched to a gene. Germline V lookup: CDR1 LNHDA, CDR2 SQIVND (reference sequence). The CDR3 is CASRRQGANYGYTF. As DNA, the CDR3 is TGTGCCAGTAGGCGACAGGGGGCAAACTATGGCTACACCTTC.

The gene calls are TRBV13 and TRBJ2-1, with D maybe TRBD2 (5 bases). The CDR3 is 12 amino acids. Germline V gene lookup returns CDR1 PRHDT and CDR2 FYEKMQ (reference sequence). V was cut by 4 bases and J by 7 bases, with 8 bases left in between. The CDR3 loop reads CASSSDFNEQFF. CDR3 sequence (DNA): TGTGCCAGCAGCTCGGACTTTAATGAGCAGTTCTTC.

This clone is a singleton in its sample. The rearrangement uses TRBV2 and TRBJ2-7, with D possibly being TRBD1 (6 bases). Trimming pared 8 bases from V and 2 bases from J, leaving 7 bases between. CDR1 is SNHLY and CDR2 is FYNNEI in the germline V gene. The CDR3 consists of 11 residues. The CDR3 spells CASSGAYEQYF. For the CDR3, the DNA is TGTGCCAGCTCAGGGGCCTACGAGCAGTACTTC.

The chain links TRBV7-2 to TRBJ1-5; a weak D match, TRBD1 (6 bases). The CDR3 is made up of 15 amino acids. Germline lookup yields CDR1 SGHTA and CDR2 FQGNSA. The V end lost 4 bases, the J end lost 4 bases, and 14 bases lay between the germline ends. CDR3 nucleotides: TGTGCCAGCAGCTCAGACACACAGGGAAATCAGCCCCAGCATTTT. This encodes CASSSDTQGNQPQHF.

This sequence joins TRBV7-2 and TRBJ2-1; 8 bases agree with TRBD2. Germline lookup yields CDR1 SGHTA and CDR2 FQGNSA. The CDR3 is made up of 16 amino acids. The V gene end was trimmed by 6 bases and the J gene end by 0 bases; junction bases not matched to a gene: 7. DNA for the CDR3: TGTGCCAGCAGTATCCTCGGGGGGGCCTCCTACAATGAGCAGTTCTTC. This translates into CASSILGGASYNEQFF.

V and J are TRBV3-1 (or the pseudogene TRBV3-2) and TRBJ1-1, with no clear D. Between the trimmed V and J ends, which lost 3 bases and 0 bases, there was a span of 11 bases. CDR3 length: 15 residues. Germline loops: CDR1 LGHDT, CDR2 YNNKEL (reference sequence). DNA for the CDR3: TGTGCCAGCAGCCAGGTAGGCGGAGTGAACACTGAAGCTTTCTTT. Amino acids: CASSQVGGVNTEAFF.

The chain employs TRBV7-2 and TRBJ2-6, with unresolved D. This CDR3 contains 15 residues. Trimming shortened V by 5 bases and J by 0 bases, and 8 bases separated the two germline ends. Germline CDR1 SGHTA, CDR2 FQGNSA. The CDR3 DNA follows: TGTGCCAGCAGCCGGGTCCGCTCTGGGGCCAACGTCCTGACTTTC. It is translated as CASSRVRSGANVLTF.

The rearrangement links TRBV10-2 to TRBJ2-4; 11 nucleotides match TRBD2. This CDR3 is built from 19 residues. V gave up 2 bases and J gave up 0 bases; unmatched junction bases: 9. Germline V gives CDR1 WSHSY, CDR2 SAAADI. The CDR3 DNA reads TGCGCCAGCAGTGAGAGTGCTAGCGGGGGGATTAGAGCCAAAAACATTCAGTACTTC. Translated: CASSESASGGIRAKNIQYF.

The chain carries TRBV19 and TRBJ2-3; TRBD2 matches 8 bases. Per germline, CDR1 LNHDA and CDR2 SQIVND (reference sequence). V was clipped by 1 base and J by 2 bases; unmatched bases: 11. This CDR3 is 18 amino acids long. Here the CDR3 DNA reads TGTGCCAGTAGTATAGGGTCTAGCGGGCGCATCATCACAGATACGCAGTATTTT. Its protein product is CASSIGSSGRIITDTQYF.

The rearrangement uses TRBV6-1 and TRBJ2-7, with 8 nucleotides matching TRBD2. Germline lookup yields CDR1 MNHNS and CDR2 SASEGT. V shed 2 bases, J shed 3 bases, and the junction held 6 bases outside the gene matches. The CDR3 has 15 residues. CDR3 sequence (DNA): TGTGCCAGCAGTGAACGGTCTAGCGGGTACTACGAGCAGTACTTC. This sequence encodes CASSERSSGYYEQYF.

The rearrangement links TRBV12-5 to TRBJ2-7; 8 bases map to TRBD1. This CDR3 spans 15 amino acids. Germline V gene data show CDR1 as LGHNT and CDR2 as FRNRAP. V was clipped by 6 bases and J by 3 bases; unmatched bases: 10. CDR3 protein: CASGIQQGDNYEQYF. The CDR3 nucleotides read TGTGCTAGTGGAATTCAACAGGGGGATAACTACGAGCAGTACTTC.

This clone appeared once. The V and J genes are TRBV7-9 and TRBJ2-2; 7 nucleotides line up with TRBD1. This CDR3 is 17 amino acids long. CDR1 is SEHNR and CDR2 is FQNEAQ in the germline V gene (reference sequence). With V trimmed by 4 bases and J by 2 bases, 10 bases remained unmatched. CDR3 coding DNA: TGTGCCAGCAGCTCCTATGGGACAGAACGTAACACCGGGGAGCTGTTTTTT. Translation: CASSSYGTERNTGELFF.

The rearrangement joins TRBV6-2 or TRBV6-3 to TRBJ1-5, with D hard to call. The germline CDR1 and CDR2 sequences are MNHEY and SVGEGT. V was shortened by 2 bases and J by 0 bases, with 17 bases between the two germline ends. This CDR3 contains 18 residues. CDR3 region: CASSYAPMEFYSNQPQHF. In nucleotides, the CDR3 is TGTGCCAGCAGTTACGCCCCAATGGAGTTTTATAGCAATCAGCCCCAGCATTTT.

The chain recombines TRBV9 with TRBJ1-1; the match to TRBD1 covers 9 bases. There are 14 residues in the CDR3. J was trimmed by 8 bases and V by 0 bases; bases with no gene match: 5. Germline V gene sequence: CDR1 SGDLS, CDR2 YYNGEE. CDR3 in amino acids: CASSVEGQGLEAFF. The DNA of the CDR3 is TGTGCCAGCAGCGTAGAGGGACAGGGACTAGAAGCTTTCTTT.

This clone was counted once. V gene TRBV4-2 combines with J gene TRBJ1-3; D is unresolved. Trimming pared 3 bases from V and 3 bases from J, leaving 9 bases between. This CDR3 is built from 14 residues. CDR1 LGHNA and CDR2 YNFKEQ come from the germline V gene. The CDR3 DNA reads TGTGCCAGCAGCCACGTAGAAGTTGGAAACACCATATATTTT. Its protein product is CASSHVEVGNTIYF.